Sequencing of this T cell receptor (beta chain) was carried out in a study of T cell repertoires in cytomegalovirus infection. TCRdb independently ran MiXCR on the reads; one entry per CDR3 protein. The sample includes fewer than 150,000 distinct CDR3 sequences, 30% seen only once; the top ten take around two fifths. As to this clonotype: Its antigen is not known. This may come from a read error, since a much larger clone is one base off.

This CDR3 spans 14 amino acids. Germline assignment: CDR1 SGHVS and CDR2 FQNEAQ. This sequence joins TRBV7-8 and TRBJ1-5, with TRBD1 matching 7 bases. The source is a human donor in good health (CMV status not recorded). Some clones in this sample may be carry-over from other donors' samples. The sample here was CD8+ T cells from cultured PBMCs, taken from culture after CMV antigen stimulation. The CDR3 nucleotides read TGTGCCAGCAGCTCGGGAGGGGGCAATCAGTCCCAGCATTTT. Protein: CASSSGGGNQSQHF.